A selection of T cell receptor beta chains follows, all from one sample in a study of siplizumab effects on memory and regulatory T cells. Data came from immunoSEQ multiplex PCR; TCRdb stores just in-frame clones and leaves some out. The table shows tens of thousands of clones, with less than 90% occurring only once. The source material was naive CD8+ T cells sorted from blood. These receptors were taken from a human donor in good health. Both conserved end residues are part of each CDR3. The D gene is left open where the match is weak. Rows give clone size only sometimes, using once, few, many, or a class for an expanded clone.

CDR3aa: CASSLIYSTYEQYF
CDR3nt: TGTGCCAGCAGTCTAATCTACTCGACCTACGAGCAGTACTTC
j_gene: TRBJ2-7
abundance: .
d_gene: .
v_gene: TRBV28

CDR3aa: CASRLSEDTGELFF
CDR3nt: TGCGCCAGCAGATTGAGTGAGGACACCGGGGAGCTGTTTTTT
j_gene: TRBJ2-2
abundance: few
d_gene: .
v_gene: TRBV5-1

CDR3aa: CASTGYGEDNEKLFF
CDR3nt: TGTGCCAGCACCGGGTATGGGGAGGATAATGAAAAACTGTTTTTT
j_gene: TRBJ1-4
abundance: .
d_gene: .
v_gene: TRBV7-9

CDR3aa: CAWIAPGAPGQYF
CDR3nt: TGTGCCTGGATAGCCCCAGGGGCCCCCGGGCAGTACTTC
j_gene: TRBJ2-7
abundance: .
d_gene: .
v_gene: TRBV30

CDR3aa: CASSSGASGRPYNEQFF
CDR3nt: TGCGCCAGCAGCTCGGGGGCTAGCGGGAGGCCCTACAATGAGCAGTTCTTC
j_gene: TRBJ2-1
abundance: .
d_gene: TRBD2
v_gene: TRBV5-1

CDR3aa: CASSVLAGLDQDTQYF
CDR3nt: TGTGCCAGCAGTGTCTTAGCGGGACTAGACCAAGATACGCAGTATTTT
j_gene: TRBJ2-3
abundance: .
d_gene: TRBD2
v_gene: TRBV2

CDR3aa: CASSRQIVTLETPVYF
CDR3nt: TGCGCCAGCAGCCGACAGATAGTTACTCTGGAAACACCAGTCTATTTT
j_gene: TRBJ1-3
abundance: .
d_gene: .
v_gene: TRBV4-1

CDR3aa: CASSRGDEQYF
CDR3nt: TGTGCCAGCAGCAGAGGGGACGAGCAGTACTTC
j_gene: TRBJ2-7
abundance: once
d_gene: .
v_gene: TRBV7-6

CDR3aa: CASSIEGLRGRLAKNIQYF
CDR3nt: TGTGCCAGTAGTATAGAGGGGCTACGCGGGAGGTTAGCCAAAAACATTCAGTACTTC
j_gene: TRBJ2-4
abundance: .
d_gene: TRBD2
v_gene: TRBV19

CDR3aa: CASSLSGRAPYNEQFF
CDR3nt: TGTGCCAGCAGCTTATCTGGCAGGGCCCCCTACAATGAGCAGTTCTTC
j_gene: TRBJ2-1
abundance: .
d_gene: .
v_gene: TRBV13

CDR3aa: CASSTETGSREQYF
CDR3nt: TGTGCCAGCAGTACGGAGACAGGTTCCCGCGAGCAGTACTTC
j_gene: TRBJ2-7
abundance: .
d_gene: .
v_gene: TRBV27

CDR3aa: CASSMFGGAETQYF
CDR3nt: TGTGCCAGTAGTATGTTTGGGGGCGCGGAGACCCAGTACTTC
j_gene: TRBJ2-5
abundance: once
d_gene: .
v_gene: TRBV19

CDR3aa: CASSRQGNTEAFF
CDR3nt: TGTGCCAGCAGCCGCCAGGGAAACACTGAAGCTTTCTTT
j_gene: TRBJ1-1
abundance: .
d_gene: .
v_gene: TRBV7-9

CDR3aa: CSVDPGNTEAFF
CDR3nt: TGCAGCGTTGACCCGGGTAACACTGAAGCTTTCTTT
j_gene: TRBJ1-1
abundance: .
d_gene: .
v_gene: TRBV29-1

CDR3aa: CASSQWDSGPYEQYF
CDR3nt: TGCGCCAGCAGCCAGTGGGACAGTGGGCCCTACGAGCAGTACTTC
j_gene: TRBJ2-7
abundance: .
d_gene: TRBD1
v_gene: TRBV4-1

CDR3aa: CASTSGTDTQYF
CDR3nt: TGTGCCAGTACCAGCGGGACAGATACGCAGTATTTT
j_gene: TRBJ2-3
abundance: .
d_gene: .
v_gene: TRBV19

CDR3aa: CASSRRTGTNEKLFF
CDR3nt: TGTGCCAGCAGCCGCCGGACAGGGACTAATGAAAAACTGTTTTTT
j_gene: TRBJ1-4
abundance: once
d_gene: TRBD1
v_gene: TRBV5-8

CDR3aa: CASSFGEGYGYTF
CDR3nt: TGTGCCAGCAGTTTTGGGGAGGGCTATGGCTACACCTTC
j_gene: TRBJ1-2
abundance: .
d_gene: .
v_gene: TRBV27

CDR3aa: CASSEHDSGTYEQYF
CDR3nt: TGTGCCAGCAGTGAACACGACTCCGGAACCTACGAGCAGTACTTC
j_gene: TRBJ2-7
abundance: .
d_gene: .
v_gene: TRBV2

CDR3aa: CASRSGGYYEQYF
CDR3nt: TGCGCCAGCAGGAGCGGGGGCTACTACGAGCAGTACTTC
j_gene: TRBJ2-7
abundance: .
d_gene: TRBD2
v_gene: TRBV10-2

CDR3aa: CASSSVPPGYEQYF
CDR3nt: TGTGCCAGCAGCTCCGTCCCGCCGGGTTACGAGCAGTACTTC
j_gene: TRBJ2-7
abundance: once
d_gene: .
v_gene: TRBV27

CDR3aa: CASSINPNSGNTIYF
CDR3nt: TGTGCCAGTAGTATAAACCCAAACTCTGGAAACACCATATATTTT
j_gene: TRBJ1-3
abundance: .
d_gene: .
v_gene: TRBV19

CDR3aa: CASSSRQGPYEQYF
CDR3nt: TGTGCCAGCAGCTCACGACAGGGCCCCTACGAGCAGTACTTC
j_gene: TRBJ2-7
abundance: .
d_gene: TRBD1
v_gene: TRBV7-9

CDR3aa: CASSRGGNEQFF
CDR3nt: TGTGCCAGCAGCCGGGGGGGAAATGAGCAGTTCTTC
j_gene: TRBJ2-1
abundance: .
d_gene: TRBD2
v_gene: TRBV27

CDR3aa: CASSDGPDTFLGNTIYF
CDR3nt: TGCGCCAGCAGCGACGGGCCCGACACCTTCCTGGGAAACACCATATATTTT
j_gene: TRBJ1-3
abundance: .
d_gene: .
v_gene: TRBV5-1

CDR3aa: CASSDYFSLGGYEQFF
CDR3nt: TGTGCCAGCAGTGACTATTTCAGTCTTGGTGGCTATGAGCAGTTCTTC
j_gene: TRBJ2-1
abundance: .
d_gene: .
v_gene: TRBV25-1

CDR3aa: CASSLGDAAYNEQFF
CDR3nt: TGTGCCAGCAGCTTAGGGGACGCGGCCTACAATGAGCAGTTCTTC
j_gene: TRBJ2-1
abundance: once
d_gene: .
v_gene: TRBV7-3

CDR3aa: CASSFPGLAGAYEQYF
CDR3nt: TGTGCCAGCAGCTTCCCGGGACTAGCGGGAGCCTACGAGCAGTACTTC
j_gene: TRBJ2-7
abundance: .
d_gene: TRBD2
v_gene: TRBV7-9

CDR3aa: CASSLAVTYEQYF
CDR3nt: TGCGCCAGCAGCTTGGCGGTGACCTACGAGCAGTACTTC
j_gene: TRBJ2-7
abundance: .
d_gene: .
v_gene: TRBV5-1

CDR3aa: CASSVGSGGKGEQFF
CDR3nt: TGTGCCAGCAGCGTAGGGTCCGGGGGAAAAGGTGAGCAGTTCTTC
j_gene: TRBJ2-1
abundance: .
d_gene: .
v_gene: TRBV9

CDR3aa: CASRSGFQPQHF
CDR3nt: TGTGCCAGTAGATCGGGGTTTCAGCCCCAGCATTTT
j_gene: TRBJ1-5
abundance: once
d_gene: .
v_gene: TRBV19

CDR3aa: CASIGPRGGPPLHF
CDR3nt: TGTGCCAGCATAGGCCCCAGGGGTGGGCCACCCCTCCACTTT
j_gene: TRBJ1-6
abundance: .
d_gene: .
v_gene: TRBV6-1

CDR3aa: CASGEAGGPGNEQFF
CDR3nt: TGTGCCAGCGGCGAAGCGGGGGGGCCAGGCAATGAGCAGTTCTTC
j_gene: TRBJ2-1
abundance: .
d_gene: TRBD2
v_gene: TRBV6-6

CDR3aa: CASSFGQQPGYTF
CDR3nt: TGTGCCAGCAGCTTTGGGCAGCAACCCGGCTACACCTTC
j_gene: TRBJ1-2
abundance: .
d_gene: .
v_gene: TRBV7-2

CDR3aa: CASSHRDNYGYTF
CDR3nt: TGTGCCAGCAGCCACAGGGATAACTATGGCTACACCTTC
j_gene: TRBJ1-2
abundance: few
d_gene: .
v_gene: TRBV5-8

CDR3aa: CASSDSTQLGELFF
CDR3nt: TGTGCCAGCAGTGACTCGACACAACTCGGGGAGCTGTTTTTT
j_gene: TRBJ2-2
abundance: .
d_gene: .
v_gene: TRBV6-4

CDR3aa: CASSTRGTSGTYEQYF
CDR3nt: TGTGCCAGCAGCACTAGAGGGACTAGCGGGACCTACGAGCAGTACTTC
j_gene: TRBJ2-7
abundance: .
d_gene: TRBD2
v_gene: TRBV7-8

CDR3aa: CASSLYRNDQPQHF
CDR3nt: TGTGCCAGCAGTTTATACAGGAATGATCAGCCCCAGCATTTT
j_gene: TRBJ1-5
abundance: once
d_gene: .
v_gene: TRBV27

CDR3aa: CASSLKRIQYRWTEAFF
CDR3nt: TGTGCCAGCAGCTTAAAAAGGATCCAGTACCGCTGGACTGAAGCTTTCTTT
j_gene: TRBJ1-1
abundance: .
d_gene: .
v_gene: TRBV11-1

CDR3aa: CASSQSTPWEQFF
CDR3nt: TGCGCCAGCAGCCAATCGACCCCCTGGGAGCAGTTCTTC
j_gene: TRBJ2-1
abundance: .
d_gene: .
v_gene: TRBV4-1

CDR3aa: CASSEPAYGGPIYEQYF
CDR3nt: TGTGCCAGCAGTGAACCAGCTTACGGAGGACCCATCTACGAGCAGTACTTC
j_gene: TRBJ2-7
abundance: .
d_gene: .
v_gene: TRBV6-1

CDR3aa: CASSPTTGAQEQYF
CDR3nt: TGTGCCAGCAGCCCGACGACAGGGGCGCAAGAGCAGTACTTC
j_gene: TRBJ2-7
abundance: .
d_gene: TRBD1
v_gene: TRBV9

CDR3aa: CASSYSGHPSATNEKLFF
CDR3nt: TGTGCCAGCAGTTACAGCGGACACCCGAGCGCAACTAATGAAAAACTGTTTTTT
j_gene: TRBJ1-4
abundance: .
d_gene: .
v_gene: TRBV13

CDR3aa: CASSDDRGRLLGSNEKLFF
CDR3nt: TGTGCCAGCAGCGACGACAGGGGGCGACTCCTCGGTTCTAATGAAAAACTGTTTTTT
j_gene: TRBJ1-4
abundance: .
d_gene: TRBD1
v_gene: TRBV7-9

CDR3aa: CASSPAVLTDTQYF
CDR3nt: TGTGCCAGTAGTCCAGCGGTTCTCACAGATACGCAGTATTTT
j_gene: TRBJ2-3
abundance: .
d_gene: .
v_gene: TRBV19

CDR3aa: CASSDFDEQYF
CDR3nt: TGTGCCAGCAGTGATTTTGACGAGCAGTACTTC
j_gene: TRBJ2-7
abundance: .
d_gene: .
v_gene: TRBV25-1

CDR3aa: CASSPGDHNNEQFF
CDR3nt: TGCGCCAGCAGCCCTGGAGATCACAACAATGAGCAGTTCTTC
j_gene: TRBJ2-1
abundance: once
d_gene: .
v_gene: TRBV4-1